This entry lists 6 T cell receptor beta chains sequenced from one sample in a study of blood T cell repertoires in COVID-19. Profiling relied on immunoSEQ multiplex PCR, and the TCRdb table lists in-frame clones only, not all of them. Of roughly 200,000 clones in the sample, more than 80% are singletons; the top ten hold 7.8%. Material: peripheral blood. These receptors originate from a woman of 80 years or more with COVID-19, enrolled during active disease.

This clone has more than one count but fewer than ten. The chain uses TRBV29-1 and TRBJ1-4, with TRBD1 matching 7 bases. The CDR3 is 13 residues long. Germline V lookup: CDR1 SQVTM, CDR2 ANQGSEA. The V and J ends lost 7 bases and 7 bases, in that order; junction bases with no gene match: 9. For the CDR3, the DNA is TGCAGCGCCATCGACAGGGAGAGTGAAAAACTGTTTTTT. This encodes CSAIDRESEKLFF. The entire variable domain, with the rest obtained from reference TRBV29-1 and TRBJ1-4, is as follows: SAVISQKPSRDICQRGTSLTIQCQVDSQVTMMFWYRQQPGQSLTLIATANQGSEATYESGFVIDKFPISRPNLTFSTLTVSNMSPEDSSIYLCSAIDRESEKLFFGSGTQLSVL.

The chain carries TRBV18 and TRBJ1-1; D unresolved. Trimming left V 5 bases short and J 1 base short, with 8 bases between. CDR1 and CDR2 (germline): KGHSH, LQKENI. This CDR3 is built from 13 residues. The CDR3 DNA sequence: TGTGCCAGCTCAGGGCAGAGGAACACTGAAGCTTTCTTT. Its translation: CASSGQRNTEAFF. Looking up the rest from reference TRBV18 and TRBJ1-1 gives the full variable domain: NAGVMQNPRHLVRRRGQEARLRCSPMKGHSHVYWYRQLPEEGLKFMVYLQKENIIDESGMPKERFSAEFPKEGPSILRIQQVVRGDSAAYFCASSGQRNTEAFFGQGTRLTVV.

At least ten counts were recorded for this clone. The J gene is TRBJ1-2, the V gene TRBV27; D is ambiguous. The CDR3 covers 13 residues. The germline V gene has CDR1 MNHEY and CDR2 SMNVEV (reference sequence). The V and J ends lost 7 bases and 10 bases respectively, with 19 bases between them. CDR3 region: CASKEPGNYDYTF. The CDR3 bases are TGTGCCAGCAAAGAACCCGGGAATTACGACTACACCTTC.

The chain is built from TRBV28 and TRBJ1-6, with TRBD1 matching 7 bases. Germline CDR1 reads MDHEN; CDR2 reads SYDVKM. This CDR3 comprises 17 residues. J gave up 7 bases and V 5 bases, and 14 bases lay outside the gene matches. DNA of the CDR3: TGTGCCAGCAGTCTGGGGGTAGGGGGCCCTCGGAATTCACCCCTCCACTTT. Its translation is CASSLGVGGPRNSPLHF.

The CDR3 sequence: CASSLAPPRSYNEQFF. For the CDR3, the DNA is TGCGCCAGCAGCTTGGCCCCTCCCCGCTCCTACAATGAGCAGTTCTTC. The chain links TRBV5-1 to TRBJ2-1; D unresolved. The germline gives CDR1 SGHRS, CDR2 YFSETQ. V lost 0 bases, J lost 0 bases, and 10 bases lay in between. CDR3 length: 16 residues.

The rearrangement links TRBV7-3 to TRBJ2-7; weak D call: TRBD2 (5 bases). This CDR3 is built from 15 residues. CDR1 and CDR2 (germline): SGHTA, FQGTGA. V lost 4 bases to trimming and J lost 0 bases, with 13 bases between them. CDR3 residues: CASSYAGGNSYEQYF. In DNA, the CDR3 is TGTGCCAGCAGCTACGCTGGAGGAAACTCCTACGAGCAGTACTTC.